These T cell receptor beta chains were read from a single sample in a study of blood T cell repertoires in COVID-19. The method was immunoSEQ multiplex PCR; TCRdb's version includes in-frame clones alone and lacks a portion of them. The sample holds 200,000 to 250,000 clones; around 90% are singletons and the top ten take more than 10%. The material sequenced was peripheral blood. All receptors come from a woman in her late teens or twenties who had recovered from COVID-19. The CDR3 runs from the conserved cysteine through the conserved F or W. D genes are given only for firm matches. Only part of the rows carry a size: once, few, many, or a class if the clone is expanded.

j_gene: TRBJ2-5
d_gene: NA
v_gene: TRBV11-2
abundance: NA
CDR3nt: TGTGCCAGCAGCTACGGACAGCTGTACCAAGAGACCCAGTACTTC
CDR3aa: CASSYGQLYQETQYF

j_gene: TRBJ1-6
d_gene: NA
v_gene: TRBV4-2
abundance: NA
CDR3nt: TGTGCCAGCAGCCAAGACTCCGTCAGCTCCTATAATTCACCCCTCCACTTT
CDR3aa: CASSQDSVSSYNSPLHF

j_gene: TRBJ1-5
d_gene: NA
v_gene: TRBV9
abundance: NA
CDR3nt: TGTGCCAGCAGCCAGGGCGGCAGGGTCAACCAGCCCCAGCATTTT
CDR3aa: CASSQGGRVNQPQHF

j_gene: TRBJ2-1
d_gene: TRBD1
v_gene: TRBV2
abundance: NA
CDR3nt: TGTGCCAGCAGCCCGGGACAGTACAATGAGCAGTTCTTC
CDR3aa: CASSPGQYNEQFF

j_gene: TRBJ2-7
d_gene: TRBD1
v_gene: TRBV5-1
abundance: NA
CDR3nt: TGCGCCAGCAGGAGACAGGGGGCCTACGAGCAGTACTTC
CDR3aa: CASRRQGAYEQYF

j_gene: TRBJ2-5
d_gene: NA
v_gene: TRBV24-1
abundance: NA
CDR3nt: TGTGCCACCAGTGATTCCAGAGGTAGGGGAGAGACCCAGTACTTC
CDR3aa: CATSDSRGRGETQYF

j_gene: TRBJ2-3
d_gene: NA
v_gene: TRBV9
abundance: NA
CDR3nt: TGTGCCAGCAGCCTCTCGATCGACTACACAGATACGCAGTATTTT
CDR3aa: CASSLSIDYTDTQYF

j_gene: TRBJ1-2
d_gene: TRBD1
v_gene: TRBV6-5
abundance: NA
CDR3nt: TGTGCCAGCAGAAAGGACAGGGTGGGATCTTATGGCTACACCTTC
CDR3aa: CASRKDRVGSYGYTF

j_gene: TRBJ2-3
d_gene: NA
v_gene: TRBV9
abundance: NA
CDR3nt: TGTGCCAGCAGCGTAGGGGATAGCGGTAGCACAGATACGCAGTATTTT
CDR3aa: CASSVGDSGSTDTQYF

j_gene: TRBJ2-1
d_gene: TRBD1
v_gene: TRBV11-2
abundance: NA
CDR3nt: TGTGCCAGCAGGCTAGGACAGGGGAGTTACAATGAGCAGTTCTTC
CDR3aa: CASRLGQGSYNEQFF

j_gene: TRBJ1-5
d_gene: NA
v_gene: TRBV28
abundance: NA
CDR3nt: TGTGCCAGCAGTTTATATCGTCTCTATAGCAATCAGCCCCAGCATTTT
CDR3aa: CASSLYRLYSNQPQHF

j_gene: TRBJ1-2
d_gene: NA
v_gene: TRBV12-3/TRBV12-4
abundance: NA
CDR3nt: TGTGCCAGCAGTTACAGGGACGGCTACACCTTC
CDR3aa: CASSYRDGYTF

j_gene: TRBJ2-1
d_gene: TRBD2
v_gene: TRBV7-7
abundance: many
CDR3nt: TGTGCCAGCAGCCAAAGCGGGAGATCCTACAATGAGCAGTTCTTC
CDR3aa: CASSQSGRSYNEQFF

j_gene: TRBJ2-1
d_gene: TRBD2
v_gene: TRBV9
abundance: NA
CDR3nt: TGTGCCAGCAGCCCTAGCGGTAGCTCCTACAATGAGCAGTTCTTC
CDR3aa: CASSPSGSSYNEQFF

j_gene: TRBJ1-1
d_gene: NA
v_gene: TRBV18
abundance: once
CDR3nt: TGTGCCAGCTCGGATCAGAGGACTGAAGCTTTCTTT
CDR3aa: CASSDQRTEAFF

j_gene: TRBJ1-4
d_gene: TRBD1
v_gene: TRBV7-9
abundance: NA
CDR3nt: TGTGCCAGCAGCTCCCCGGGACAGGGAAACGAAAAACTGTTTTTT
CDR3aa: CASSSPGQGNEKLFF

j_gene: TRBJ1-1
d_gene: NA
v_gene: TRBV5-6
abundance: NA
CDR3nt: TGTGCCAGCAGCTTTGGGCTGCCGAACACTGAAGCTTTCTTT
CDR3aa: CASSFGLPNTEAFF

j_gene: TRBJ2-5
d_gene: NA
v_gene: TRBV6-5
abundance: NA
CDR3nt: TGTGCCAGTTCGTTCAGCCAAGAGACCCAGTACTTC
CDR3aa: CASSFSQETQYF

j_gene: TRBJ2-1
d_gene: NA
v_gene: TRBV6-5
abundance: NA
CDR3nt: TGTGCCAGCAGTTACGTTCCCGGGAACAATGAGCAGTTCTTC
CDR3aa: CASSYVPGNNEQFF

j_gene: TRBJ2-1
d_gene: TRBD2
v_gene: TRBV6-5
abundance: NA
CDR3nt: TGTGCCAGCAGTTACTCGACTAGCAATCCTAGCGATGAGCAGTTCTTC
CDR3aa: CASSYSTSNPSDEQFF

j_gene: TRBJ1-6
d_gene: TRBD1
v_gene: TRBV4-3
abundance: NA
CDR3nt: TGCGCCAGCAGCCATGGGGACAGGGATAATTCACCCCTCCACTTT
CDR3aa: CASSHGDRDNSPLHF

j_gene: TRBJ1-4
d_gene: NA
v_gene: TRBV14
abundance: NA
CDR3nt: TGTGCCAGCAGCCAAAAAGCCAGGGGCGCCTATGAAAAACTGTTTTTT
CDR3aa: CASSQKARGAYEKLFF

j_gene: TRBJ1-4
d_gene: NA
v_gene: TRBV3-1/TRBV3-2
abundance: NA
CDR3nt: TGTGCCAGCAGCCAAGAGGGCTACAGGGAAACTGAAAAACTGTTTTTT
CDR3aa: CASSQEGYRETEKLFF

j_gene: TRBJ2-3
d_gene: TRBD1
v_gene: TRBV6-5
abundance: once
CDR3nt: TGTGCCAGCAGCGGACAGGGGCTATTAGATACGCAGTATTTT
CDR3aa: CASSGQGLLDTQYF

j_gene: TRBJ2-3
d_gene: TRBD2
v_gene: TRBV14
abundance: NA
CDR3nt: TGTGCCAGCAGCCAAGACGTAGCGGGCGCGAACACAGATACGCAGTATTTT
CDR3aa: CASSQDVAGANTDTQYF

j_gene: TRBJ2-1
d_gene: NA
v_gene: TRBV10-3
abundance: NA
CDR3nt: TGTGCCATACAGGGCAGCAATGAGCAGTTCTTC
CDR3aa: CAIQGSNEQFF

j_gene: TRBJ2-1
d_gene: NA
v_gene: TRBV4-1
abundance: NA
CDR3nt: TGCGCCAGCAGCCAGGGCCAGTTTATATTCAATGAGCAGTTCTTC
CDR3aa: CASSQGQFIFNEQFF

j_gene: TRBJ2-1
d_gene: TRBD2
v_gene: TRBV7-2
abundance: NA
CDR3nt: TGTGCCAGCGTATCTAGCGGGTACAATGAGCAGTTCTTC
CDR3aa: CASVSSGYNEQFF